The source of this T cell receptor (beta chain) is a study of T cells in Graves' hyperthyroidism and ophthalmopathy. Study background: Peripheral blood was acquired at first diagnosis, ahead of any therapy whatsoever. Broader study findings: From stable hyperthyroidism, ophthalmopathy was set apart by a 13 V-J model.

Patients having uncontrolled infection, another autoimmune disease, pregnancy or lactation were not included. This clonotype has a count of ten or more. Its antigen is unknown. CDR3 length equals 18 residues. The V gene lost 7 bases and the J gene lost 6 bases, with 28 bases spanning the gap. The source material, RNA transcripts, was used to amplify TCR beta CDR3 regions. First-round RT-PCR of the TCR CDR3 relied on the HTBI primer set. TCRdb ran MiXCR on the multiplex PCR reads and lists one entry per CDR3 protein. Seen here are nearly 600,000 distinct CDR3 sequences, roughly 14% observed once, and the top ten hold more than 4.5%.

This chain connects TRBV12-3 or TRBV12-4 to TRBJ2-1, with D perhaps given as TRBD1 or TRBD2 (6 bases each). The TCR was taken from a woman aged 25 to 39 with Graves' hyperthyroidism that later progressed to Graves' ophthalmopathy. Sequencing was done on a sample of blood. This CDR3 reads CASTTPPQGRESRNEQFF. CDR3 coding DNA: TGTGCCAGCACCACGCCTCCCCAGGGGCGGGAATCCCGCAATGAGCAGTTCTTC.